The 23 T cell receptor beta chains below come from one sample, sequenced in a study of naive and memory T cell subsets. The beta constant-region primer was an equimolar mix of two oligonucleotides covering TRBC1 and TRBC2. TCRdb re-derived calls from the UMI-ligation and nested PCR reads in MiXCR, one entry per CDR3 protein. The repertoire consists of 21,000 or so distinct CDR3 sequences, with roughly 11% occurring once and the leading ten covering 15% to 20%. Sequencing was performed on central memory CD8+ T cells from blood. Every receptor here comes from a human donor in good health.

In nucleotides, the CDR3 is TGTGCCAGCAGCCAAGAGTTGCGGGAGGCCTACAATGAGCAGTTCTTC. Translated, it gives CASSQELREAYNEQFF. The chain carries TRBV3-1 and TRBJ2-1; 8 bases fit TRBD2. Germline V gene sequence: CDR1 LGHDT, CDR2 YNNKEL (reference sequence). The V segment lost 0 bases and the J segment 2 bases; nucleotides outside the gene matches: 3. The CDR3 consists of 16 residues.

Many counts were recorded for this clonotype. The chain uses TRBV7-8 and TRBJ2-7; D may correspond to TRBD1 or TRBD2 (5 bases each). The germline CDR1 and CDR2 sequences are SGHVS and FQNEAQ. The ends were cut back, 1 base at V and 7 bases at J, with 8 bases in the middle. This CDR3 contains 12 residues. CDR3 sequence reads: CASSLVGEEQYF. The CDR3 nucleotides are TGTGCCAGCAGCTTAGTAGGGGAGGAGCAGTACTTC.

This clonotype was found a few times. The CDR3 DNA reads as TGTGCCAGTAGTATCAGCGGGAGGGCCGACAATGAGCAGTTCTTC. Its translation is CASSISGRADNEQFF. The chain uses TRBV19 and TRBJ2-1, with 10 bases lining up with TRBD2. The CDR3 is 15 amino acids. Trimming took 3 bases from V and 5 from J; bases not matched to a gene: 4. Germline CDR1 and CDR2: LNHDA and SQIVND (reference sequence).

By its share, this clonotype is medium-sized. V gene TRBV5-5 combines with J gene TRBJ1-2, with a weak D call TRBD1 (5 bases). From germline, CDR1 is SGHKS and CDR2 YYEKEE (reference sequence). The CDR3 extends over 13 amino acids. V was trimmed by 0 bases and J by 6 bases, leaving 9 bases between them. The CDR3 bases are TGTGCCAGCAGCTTGGCAGGGTGGGATGGCTACACCTTC. This sequence encodes CASSLAGWDGYTF.

V is TRBV4-1 and J is TRBJ2-3, with 9 positions matching TRBD1. V lost 4 bases to trimming and J lost 3 bases; unmatched junction nucleotides: 8. The CDR3 has 16 residues. The V gene's germline CDR1 is MGHRA and CDR2 YSYEKL. The DNA of the CDR3 is TGCGCCAGCAGCCTCCAATACAGGGGGCAGACAGATACGCAGTATTTT. This translates into CASSLQYRGQTDTQYF.

This clonotype was counted a few times. The chain joins TRBV20-1 to TRBJ2-1, with D possibly TRBD2 on 5 matching bases. Between the trimmed V and J ends, which lost 6 bases and 9 bases, there was a span of 21 bases. The CDR3 spans 14 residues. Germline V lookup: CDR1 DFQATT, CDR2 SNEGSKA (reference sequence). CDR3 nucleotides: TGCAGTGCGCTTGGTATGTGGGATCGGGGTGAGCAGTTCTTC. Translation: CSALGMWDRGEQFF.

The chain carries TRBV9 and TRBJ2-1, with 7 positions matching TRBD2. J gave up 1 base and V 3 bases, and 4 bases lay outside the gene matches. Germline loops: CDR1 SGDLS, CDR2 YYNGEE. CDR3 size: 15 residues. CDR3 DNA: TGTGCCAGCAGCGAAACTAGCGCGTCCTACAATGAGCAGTTCTTC. This gives the protein CASSETSASYNEQFF.

This clonotype was seen a few times. The V gene is TRBV7-9, the J gene TRBJ2-5; 11 positions match TRBD2. CDR1 SEHNR and CDR2 FQNEAQ come from the germline V gene (reference sequence). J gave up 5 bases and V 1 base, and 6 bases lay outside the gene matches. The CDR3 has 16 amino acids. The CDR3: CASSLGLAGGRETQYF. Here the CDR3 DNA reads TGTGCCAGCAGCTTAGGGCTAGCGGGAGGTCGGGAGACCCAGTACTTC.

This clonotype was seen a handful of times. The chain carries TRBV20-1 and TRBJ2-7; a weak D match, TRBD2 (6 bases). V gave up 3 bases and J gave up 6 bases, with 15 bases separating them. The CDR3 runs 13 residues. Germline V gene sequence: CDR1 DFQATT, CDR2 SNEGSKA (reference sequence). The CDR3 loop is CSASEGGLTEQYF. CDR3 bases: TGCAGTGCTAGTGAAGGAGGGCTAACCGAGCAGTACTTC.

This clonotype has ten or more counts. The rearrangement joins TRBV21-1 to TRBJ2-7; the table calls TRBD2, which could not be checked here. TRBV21-1 represents a pseudogene. The CDR3 spans 15 residues. CDR3 residues: CASSATSGTPREQYF. CDR3 DNA sequence: TGTGCCAGCAGCGCCACTAGCGGGACTCCTCGTGAGCAGTACTTC.

The CDR3 DNA reads as TGTGCCAGCAGCCATGGGATCGGGAGTACCTACGAGCAGTACTTC. Residues: CASSHGIGSTYEQYF. V usage is TRBV14 and J usage is TRBJ2-7; possibly TRBD2 for D (6 bases). Trimming left V 3 bases short and J 2 bases short, with 14 bases between. Germline values: CDR1 SGHDN, CDR2 FVKESK. The CDR3 has 15 amino acids.

This clonotype showed up just a few times. This chain connects TRBV28 to TRBJ2-1, with a tentative D call TRBD2 (5 bases). Germline values: CDR1 MDHEN, CDR2 SYDVKM. Trimming stripped 6 bases from V and 9 bases from J, with 18 bases between. This CDR3 is 14 amino acids long. CDR3 coding DNA: TGTGCCAGCAGACCTCTTACTAGATTATCTGAGCAGTTCTTC. It encodes CASRPLTRLSEQFF.

The chain recombines TRBV30 with TRBJ2-3; D uncertain. CDR3 length: 13 amino acids. Looked up from germline, CDR1 is GTSNPN and CDR2 is SVGIG (reference sequence). The V and J ends lost 0 bases and 6 bases respectively, with 10 bases between them. CDR3 protein: CAWSVRMGDTQYF. The DNA for the CDR3 is TGTGCCTGGAGTGTACGGATGGGGGATACGCAGTATTTT.

This clonotype was picked up many times. The chain couples TRBV7-9 to TRBJ2-1, with 9 bases fitting TRBD2. The CDR3 totals 16 residues. With 3 bases clipped from V and 7 bases from J, the junction kept 10 bases outside the gene matches. Germline V gene sequence: CDR1 SEHNR, CDR2 FQNEAQ (reference sequence). CDR3 sequence (DNA): TGTGCCAGCAGCTTTGTGGCGGGAGGGCCTAGAAATGAGCAGTTCTTC. It codes for CASSFVAGGPRNEQFF.

This clonotype was detected only a few times. This chain connects TRBV18 to TRBJ1-2; 9 bases fit TRBD1. The CDR3 spans 14 residues. V shed 2 bases and J 8 bases; nucleotides not matched to a gene: 6. Germline CDR1 and CDR2: KGHSH and LQKENI. CDR3 bases: TGTGCCAGCTCACCAAGGACAGGGGCAAAGGGCTACACCTTC. Its translation: CASSPRTGAKGYTF.

The DNA of the CDR3 is TGTGCCAGCACCATCGGCGGGCAGGGGAAAGAAAAACTGTTTTTT. Its translation: CASTIGGQGKEKLFF. The chain combines TRBV5-6 with TRBJ1-4, with a weak D call TRBD1 (6 bases). The germline V gene encodes CDR1 SGHDT and CDR2 YYEEEE. Trimming cost V 6 bases and J 8 bases, with 20 bases left between them. The CDR3 is 15 residues long.

This clonotype was detected a few times. The rearrangement links TRBV25-1 to TRBJ1-1; maybe TRBD1 (6 bases). This CDR3 has 13 amino acids. CDR1 is MGHDK and CDR2 is SYGVNS in the germline V gene. V lost 7 bases, J lost 4 bases, and 13 bases lay in between. The chain's CDR3 is CASKRGGATEAFF. CDR3 DNA: TGTGCCAGCAAGAGGGGGGGGGCCACTGAAGCTTTCTTT.

The CDR3 sequence: CASSLGGGQFF. In nucleotides, the CDR3 is TGTGCCAGCAGCTTGGGGGGAGGTCAGTTCTTC. V and J are TRBV5-6 and TRBJ2-1, with a possible D match to TRBD2 (6 bases). The length of the CDR3 is 11 residues. V was shortened by 0 bases and J by 13 bases, with 8 bases between the two germline ends. Germline CDR1 and CDR2: SGHDT and YYEEEE. Full variable domain (remainder filled in from reference TRBV5-6 and TRBJ2-1): DAGVTQSPTHLIKTRGQQVTLRCSPKSGHDTVSWYQQALGQGPQFIFQYYEEEERQRGNFPDRFSGHQFPNYSSELNVNALLLGDSALYLCASSLGGGQFFGPGTRLTVL.

This clonotype appeared a few times. The chain uses TRBV13 and TRBJ1-3; the D gene is possibly TRBD1 (6 bases). Germline V gene sequence: CDR1 PRHDT, CDR2 FYEKMQ (reference sequence). Trimming removed 5 bases at V and 5 bases at J, with 13 bases between. CDR3 length equals 14 residues. CDR3 sequence (DNA): TGTGCCAGCAGCCGTTCCGGGGGCCGAAACACCATATATTTT. This codes for CASSRSGGRNTIYF.

The chain joins TRBV4-3 to TRBJ2-5; D uncertain. The germline V gene encodes CDR1 LGHNA and CDR2 YSLEER. The CDR3 loop spans 15 amino acids. Trimming took 3 bases from V and 2 from J, leaving 13 bases between them. CDR3 protein: CASSHNLDGQETQYF. Written as DNA, the CDR3 is TGCGCCAGCAGCCACAACCTAGACGGTCAAGAGACCCAGTACTTC.

The genes are TRBV10-2 and TRBJ1-1, with D hard to call. The CDR3 covers 13 residues. V was shortened by 0 bases and J by 1 base, with 3 bases between the two germline ends. Germline CDR1 reads WSHSY; CDR2 reads SAAADI. CDR3 residues: CASSESENTEAFF. The CDR3 nucleotides are TGCGCCAGCAGTGAGTCAGAGAACACTGAAGCTTTCTTT.

The rearrangement joins TRBV29-1 to TRBJ1-1; tentatively, D is TRBD1 (6 bases). The CDR3 contains 15 residues. The germline V gene encodes CDR1 SQVTM and CDR2 ANQGSEA. Trimming took 7 bases from V and 2 from J, leaving 20 bases between them. The CDR3 here is CSAIRMGGRNTEAFF. The CDR3 DNA reads TGCAGCGCTATAAGGATGGGGGGCCGCAACACTGAAGCTTTCTTT. Based on the CDR3 plus reference TRBV29-1 and TRBJ1-1, the full variable domain is SAVISQKPSRDICQRGTSLTIQCQVDSQVTMMFWYRQQPGQSLTLIATANQGSEATYESGFVIDKFPISRPNLTFSTLTVSNMSPEDSSIYLCSAIRMGGRNTEAFFGQGTRLTVV.

The genes are TRBV12-3 or TRBV12-4 and TRBJ2-7; 11 nucleotides agree with TRBD2. With 5 bases clipped from V and 3 bases from J, the junction kept 18 bases outside the gene matches. The CDR3 totals 19 residues. DNA for the CDR3: TGTGCCAGCAGTCCTGGGGGCCGACTAGCGGGGAGGGATGGCTACGAGCAGTACTTC. It codes for CASSPGGRLAGRDGYEQYF.